The TCR beta chain described here comes from a study of OX40 agonist ivuxolimab in advanced cancers. Trimming cost V 0 bases and J 0 bases, with 9 bases left between them. The CDR3 length is 16 residues. CDR1 is SGDLS, CDR2 YYNGEE, per germline. Profiled with immunoSEQ multiplex PCR; TCRdb holds only in-frame clones, not every one. The profile shows roughly 11,000 clones, about 75% of them singletons. The receptor comes from an adult with an advanced solid tumor such as melanoma, head and neck, liver or kidney cancer. This chain links TRBV9 with TRBJ1-4, with D possibly TRBD1 on 5 matching bases. Sequenced material: CD4+ or CD8+ T cells sorted from blood, taken in a trial of the OX40 agonist ivuxolimab. The CDR3, as DNA: TGTGCCAGCAGCGTAGGGGGCCCCCCAACTAATGAAAAACTGTTTTTT. As protein: CASSVGGPPTNEKLFF.